This T cell receptor (beta chain) was recovered during a study of blood T cell repertoires in COVID-19. About the research overall: Whether acute or convalescent, the COVID-19 samples came from the United States, Italy and Spain. T cells, B-cell-depleted T cells, or PBMCs provided the cDNA or gDNA that served as material.

Original data processing: Amplification with reference gene primers provided the estimates of nucleated cell counts. Libraries were prepared by immunoSEQ multiplex PCR; TCRdb keeps only in-frame clonotypes and omits some of them. The D gene and trimming were derived from the DNA, and the V and J assignments and clone size from that table. The sample consists of about 200,000 clones, 88% of them appearing once. Trimming stripped 4 bases from V and 8 bases from J, with 17 bases between. CDR1 is MDHEN and CDR2 is SYDVKM in the germline V gene. This CDR3 has 15 amino acids. The source material was peripheral blood. The sequence was collected from a man younger than 30 with active or convalescent COVID-19. V gene TRBV28 combines with J gene TRBJ2-2; D is possibly TRBD1 (6 bases). This chain's CDR3 is CASSSNREIAGELFF. The CDR3 DNA sequence: TGTGCCAGCAGTTCCAACAGGGAAATCGCAGGGGAGCTGTTTTTT.